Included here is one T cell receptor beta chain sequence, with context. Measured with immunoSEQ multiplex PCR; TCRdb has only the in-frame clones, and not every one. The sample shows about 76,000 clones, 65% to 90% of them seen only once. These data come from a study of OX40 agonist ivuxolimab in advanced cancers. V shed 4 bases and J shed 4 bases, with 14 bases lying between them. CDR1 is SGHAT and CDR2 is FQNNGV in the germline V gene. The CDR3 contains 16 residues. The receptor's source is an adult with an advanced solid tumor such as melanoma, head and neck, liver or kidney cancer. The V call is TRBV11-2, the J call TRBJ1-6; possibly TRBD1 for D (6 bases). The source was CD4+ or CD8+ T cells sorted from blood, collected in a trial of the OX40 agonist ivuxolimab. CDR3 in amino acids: CASSSLQGNYNSPLHF. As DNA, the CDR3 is TGTGCCAGCAGCTCATTGCAGGGGAATTATAATTCACCCCTCCACTTT.